This record concerns one T cell receptor (beta chain) sequence. Its antigen is currently unknown. This entry comes from a study of identical twins. TCRdb redid the calling of the 5' RACE reads with MiXCR, one entry per CDR3 protein. The repertoire holds 1,800,000 or so distinct CDR3 sequences, with under 35% as singletons. Study results and limitations: Invariant cells of the MAIT and iNKT types might have partly distorted the zero-insertion analyses.

The V and J ends lost 0 bases and 3 bases respectively, with 9 bases between them. This CDR3 has 14 residues. Per germline, CDR1 SGHRS and CDR2 YFSETQ. Sequencing used cord blood. The clonotype was recovered from a newborn girl in good health. The chain is built from TRBV5-1 and TRBJ1-1; unclear D gene. The CDR3 reads CASSLGSVDTEAFF. CDR3 DNA sequence: TGCGCCAGCAGCTTGGGTTCGGTGGACACTGAAGCTTTCTTT.